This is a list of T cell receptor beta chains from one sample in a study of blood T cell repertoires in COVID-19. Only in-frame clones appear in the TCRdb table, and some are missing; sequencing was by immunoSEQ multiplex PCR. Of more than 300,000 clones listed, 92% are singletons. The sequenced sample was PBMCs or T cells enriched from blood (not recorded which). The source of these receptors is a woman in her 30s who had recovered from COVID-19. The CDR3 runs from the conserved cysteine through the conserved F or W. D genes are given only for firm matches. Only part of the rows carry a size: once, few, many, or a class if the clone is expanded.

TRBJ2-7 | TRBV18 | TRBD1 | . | TGTGCCAGCTCACCAGGGACAGGGGTTGCCGAGCAGTACTTC | CASSPGTGVAEQYF
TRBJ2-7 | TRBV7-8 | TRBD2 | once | TGTGCCAGCAGCTTCTCAGCGGGGGCCTTCTCCTACGAGCAGTACTTC | CASSFSAGAFSYEQYF
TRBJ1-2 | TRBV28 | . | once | TGTGCCAGCACTACGGAGGGGATCTATGGCTACACCTTC | CASTTEGIYGYTF
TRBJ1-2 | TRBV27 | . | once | TGTGCCAGCAGTTCCCGGGGCCCGGACAGCCCAATCTATGGCTACACCTTC | CASSSRGPDSPIYGYTF
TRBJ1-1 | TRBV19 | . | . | TGTGCCAGTAGTTTTGGCTGGGGGCAGAACACTGAAGCTTTCTTT | CASSFGWGQNTEAFF
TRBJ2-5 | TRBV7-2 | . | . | TGTGCCAGCCTGGGGGGGCCCCAAGAGACCCAGTACTTC | CASLGGPQETQYF
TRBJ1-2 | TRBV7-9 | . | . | TGTGCCAGCAGACCGGACAGACACTATGGCTACACCTTC | CASRPDRHYGYTF
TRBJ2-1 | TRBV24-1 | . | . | TGTGCCACCAGTGAGCATAAGAGGGGGTGGAATGAGCAGTTCTTC | CATSEHKRGWNEQFF
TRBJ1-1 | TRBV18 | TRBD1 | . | TGTGCCAGCTCACCCGGGACAGCCACTGAAGCTTTCTTT | CASSPGTATEAFF
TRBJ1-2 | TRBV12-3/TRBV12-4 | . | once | TGTGCCAGCAGCCGGGGGTATGGCTACACCTTC | CASSRGYGYTF
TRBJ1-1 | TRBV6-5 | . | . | TGTGCCAGCAAGGGGTTTCGGGACACTGAAGCTTTCTTT | CASKGFRDTEAFF
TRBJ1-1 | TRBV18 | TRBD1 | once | TGTGCCAGCTCACGAGCCAGGACAGGGATGAACACTGAAGCTTTCTTT | CASSRARTGMNTEAFF
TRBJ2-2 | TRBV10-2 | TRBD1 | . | TGCGCCAGCAGGAGGGGGACAGGGGCCGCCGGGGAGCTGTTTTTT | CASRRGTGAAGELFF
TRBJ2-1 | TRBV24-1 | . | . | TGTGCCACCAGTGACCGGGGACTTTATTACAATGAGCAGTTCTTC | CATSDRGLYYNEQFF
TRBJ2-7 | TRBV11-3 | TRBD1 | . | TGTGCCAGCAGCCAAAGAGGACAGGGTCTAGACAGAAGGCGCGAGCAGTACTTC | CASSQRGQGLDRRREQYF
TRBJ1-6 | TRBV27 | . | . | TGTGCCAGCAGCTCGATGGAGGGTAGCAATTCACCCCTCCACTTT | CASSSMEGSNSPLHF
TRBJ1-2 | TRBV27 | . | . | TGTGCCAGCAGTCGAGACATACAGAGAGTCTATGGCTACACCTTC | CASSRDIQRVYGYTF
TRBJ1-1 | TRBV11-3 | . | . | TGTGCCAGCAGCTTAAGCGGACAGATGAACACTGAAGCTTTCTTT | CASSLSGQMNTEAFF
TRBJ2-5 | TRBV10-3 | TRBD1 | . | TGTGCCATCAGTTATACAGGGGCCGGCGGCGAGACCCAGTACTTC | CAISYTGAGGETQYF
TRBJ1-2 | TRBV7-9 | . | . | TGTGCCAGCAGCCCCCCTCCCGCCGCGGGACTTCGGACTAACTATGGCTACACCTTC | CASSPPPAAGLRTNYGYTF